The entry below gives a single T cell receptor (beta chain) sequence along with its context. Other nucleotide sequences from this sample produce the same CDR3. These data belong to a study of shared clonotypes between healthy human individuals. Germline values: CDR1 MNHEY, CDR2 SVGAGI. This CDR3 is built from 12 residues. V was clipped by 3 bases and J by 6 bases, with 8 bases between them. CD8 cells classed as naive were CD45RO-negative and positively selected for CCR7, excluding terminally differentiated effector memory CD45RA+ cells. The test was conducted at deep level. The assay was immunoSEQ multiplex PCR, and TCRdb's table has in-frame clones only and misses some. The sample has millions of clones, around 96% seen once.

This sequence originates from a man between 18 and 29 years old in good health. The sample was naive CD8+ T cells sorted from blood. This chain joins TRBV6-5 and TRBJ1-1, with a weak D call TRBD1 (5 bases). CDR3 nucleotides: TGTGCCAGCAGTTATCTGGGGGCTGAAGCTTTCTTT. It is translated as CASSYLGAEAFF.